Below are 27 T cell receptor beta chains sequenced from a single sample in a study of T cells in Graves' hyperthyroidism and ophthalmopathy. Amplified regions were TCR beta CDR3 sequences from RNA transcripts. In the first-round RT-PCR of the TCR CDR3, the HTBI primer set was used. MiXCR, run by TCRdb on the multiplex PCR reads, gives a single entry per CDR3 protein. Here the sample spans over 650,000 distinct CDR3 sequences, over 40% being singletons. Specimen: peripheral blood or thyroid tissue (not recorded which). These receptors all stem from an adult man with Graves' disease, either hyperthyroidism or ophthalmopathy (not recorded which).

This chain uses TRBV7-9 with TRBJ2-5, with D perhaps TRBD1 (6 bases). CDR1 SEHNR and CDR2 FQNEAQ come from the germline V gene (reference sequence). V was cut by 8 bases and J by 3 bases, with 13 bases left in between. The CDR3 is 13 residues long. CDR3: CASHSTGEETQYF. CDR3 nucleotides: TGTGCCAGCCACTCGACAGGTGAAGAGACCCAGTACTTC.

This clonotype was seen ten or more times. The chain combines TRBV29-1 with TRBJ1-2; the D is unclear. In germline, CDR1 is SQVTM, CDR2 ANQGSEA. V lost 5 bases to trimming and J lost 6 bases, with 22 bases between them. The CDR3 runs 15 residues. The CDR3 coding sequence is TGCAGCGTTCTTCCCCAAAGGGCGGTGGGGAATGGCTACACCTTC. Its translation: CSVLPQRAVGNGYTF.

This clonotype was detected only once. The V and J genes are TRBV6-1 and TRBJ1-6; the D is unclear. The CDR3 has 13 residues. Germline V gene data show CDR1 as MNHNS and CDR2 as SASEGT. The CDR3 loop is CARDPGYNSPLHF. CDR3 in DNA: TGTGCTAGAGATCCGGGTTATAATTCACCCCTCCACTTT.

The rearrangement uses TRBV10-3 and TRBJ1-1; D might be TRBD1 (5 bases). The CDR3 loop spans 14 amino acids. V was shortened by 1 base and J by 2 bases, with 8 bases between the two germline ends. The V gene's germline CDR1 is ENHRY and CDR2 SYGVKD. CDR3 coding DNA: TGTGCCATCAGTGAGTTGGGGACCAACACTGAAGCTTTCTTT. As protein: CAISELGTNTEAFF.

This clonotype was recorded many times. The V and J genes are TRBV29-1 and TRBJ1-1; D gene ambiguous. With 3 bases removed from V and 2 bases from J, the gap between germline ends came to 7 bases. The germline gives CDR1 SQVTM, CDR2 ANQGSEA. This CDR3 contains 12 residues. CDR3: CSVDSGNTEAFF. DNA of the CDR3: TGCAGCGTTGACTCTGGTAACACTGAAGCTTTCTTT.

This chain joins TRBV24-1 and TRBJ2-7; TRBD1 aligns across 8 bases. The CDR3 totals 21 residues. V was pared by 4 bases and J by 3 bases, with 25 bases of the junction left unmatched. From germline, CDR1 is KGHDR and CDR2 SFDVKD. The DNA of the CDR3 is TGTGCCACCAGTGACAGGGGGCGCCGCCGGACCAACCCCCCTGCCCTCTACGAGCAGTACTTC. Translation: CATSDRGRRRTNPPALYEQYF.

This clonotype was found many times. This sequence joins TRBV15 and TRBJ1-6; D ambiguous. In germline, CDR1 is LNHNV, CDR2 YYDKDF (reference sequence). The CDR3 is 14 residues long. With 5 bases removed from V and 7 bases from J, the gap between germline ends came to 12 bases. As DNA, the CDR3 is TGTGCCACCAGCGGCCGGGCCCAGAATTCACCCCTCCACTTT. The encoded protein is CATSGRAQNSPLHF.

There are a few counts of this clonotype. CDR3 DNA: TGTGCCAGCAGCTTAGCGGCTGATAGCAATCAGCCCCAGCATTTT. It is translated as CASSLAADSNQPQHF. V gene TRBV7-6 combines with J gene TRBJ1-5; D unresolved. The CDR3 is 15 residues long. V was cut by 0 bases and J by 0 bases, with 6 bases left in between. The germline CDR1 and CDR2 sequences are SGHVS and FNYEAQ.

The CDR3 DNA is TGTGCCAGCAGCGGGCTGGTAGGGCAGACCCAGTACTTC. Its translation is CASSGLVGQTQYF. This chain joins TRBV7-9 and TRBJ2-5; D unclear. The CDR3 has 13 amino acids. V lost 5 bases and J 6 bases, leaving 13 bases between the germline ends. Germline assignment: CDR1 SEHNR and CDR2 FQNEAQ (reference sequence).

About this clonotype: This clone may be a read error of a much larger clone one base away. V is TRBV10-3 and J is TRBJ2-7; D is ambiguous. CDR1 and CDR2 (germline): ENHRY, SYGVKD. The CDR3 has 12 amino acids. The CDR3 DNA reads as TGTGCCGTCAGCCTGGACTCCTACGAGCAGTACTTC. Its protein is CAVSLDSYEQYF.

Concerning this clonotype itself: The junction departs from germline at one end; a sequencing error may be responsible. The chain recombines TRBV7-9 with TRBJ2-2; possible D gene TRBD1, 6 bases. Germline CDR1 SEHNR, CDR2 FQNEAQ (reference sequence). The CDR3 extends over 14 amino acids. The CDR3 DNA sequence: TGTGCCAGCCAAGGGGGAGACAACACTGGGGAGCTGTTTTTT. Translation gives CASQGGDNTGELFF.

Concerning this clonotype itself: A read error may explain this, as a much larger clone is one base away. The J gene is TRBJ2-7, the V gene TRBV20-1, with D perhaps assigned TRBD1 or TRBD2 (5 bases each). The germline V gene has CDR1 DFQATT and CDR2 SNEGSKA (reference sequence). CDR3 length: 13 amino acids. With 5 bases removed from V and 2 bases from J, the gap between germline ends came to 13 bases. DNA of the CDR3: TGCAGTGCTTCCAGGGACGGAGCCTACGAGCAGTACTTC. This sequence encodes CSASRDGAYEQYF.

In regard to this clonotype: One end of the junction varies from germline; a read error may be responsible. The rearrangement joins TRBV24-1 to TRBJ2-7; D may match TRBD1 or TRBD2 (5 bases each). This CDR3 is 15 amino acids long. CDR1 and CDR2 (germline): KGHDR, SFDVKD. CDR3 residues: CATSDLRGASDEQYF. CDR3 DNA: TGTGCCACCAGTGATTTGAGGGGAGCCTCCGACGAGCAGTACTTC.

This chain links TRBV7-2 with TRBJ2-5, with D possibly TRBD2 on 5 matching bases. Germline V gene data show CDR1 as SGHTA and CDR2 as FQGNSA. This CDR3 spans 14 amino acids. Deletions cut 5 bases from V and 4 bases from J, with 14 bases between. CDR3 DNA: TGTGCCAGCAGCCCCCCGGGGTTGGCAGAGACCCAGTACTTC. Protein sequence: CASSPPGLAETQYF.

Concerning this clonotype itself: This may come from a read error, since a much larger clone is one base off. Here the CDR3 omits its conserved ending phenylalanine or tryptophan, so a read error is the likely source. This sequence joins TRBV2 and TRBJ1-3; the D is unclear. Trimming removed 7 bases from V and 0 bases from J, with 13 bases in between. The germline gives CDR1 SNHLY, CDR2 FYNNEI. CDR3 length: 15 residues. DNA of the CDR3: TGTGCCAGCAATAAGGGCGCTCTCTCTGGAAACACCATATATTCT. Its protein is CASNKGALSGNTIYS.

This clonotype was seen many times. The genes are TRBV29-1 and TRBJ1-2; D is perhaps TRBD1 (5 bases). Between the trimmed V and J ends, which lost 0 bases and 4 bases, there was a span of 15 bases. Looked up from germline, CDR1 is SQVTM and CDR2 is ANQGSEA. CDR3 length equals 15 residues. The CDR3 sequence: CSVEEGRKKGYGYTF. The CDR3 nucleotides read TGCAGCGTTGAAGAGGGGCGAAAGAAGGGCTATGGCTACACCTTC.

CDR3 residues: CAASIKAGRYRYEQYF. The CDR3 DNA is TGTGCCGCCAGCATCAAGGCGGGACGGTACCGATACGAGCAGTACTTC. This chain connects TRBV2 to TRBJ2-7, with a tentative D call TRBD2 (6 bases). The V gene's germline CDR1 is SNHLY and CDR2 FYNNEI. CDR3 length: 16 amino acids. Trimming shortened V by 11 bases and J by 4 bases, and 27 bases separated the two germline ends.

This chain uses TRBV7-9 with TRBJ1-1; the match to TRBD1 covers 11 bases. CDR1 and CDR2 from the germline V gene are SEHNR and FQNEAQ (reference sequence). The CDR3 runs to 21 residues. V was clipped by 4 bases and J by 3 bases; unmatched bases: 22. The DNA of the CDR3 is TGTGCCAGCAGCTGGAACGACTATTGGGACAGGGGGGAGAGAATGGACACTGAAGCTTTCTTT. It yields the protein CASSWNDYWDRGERMDTEAFF.

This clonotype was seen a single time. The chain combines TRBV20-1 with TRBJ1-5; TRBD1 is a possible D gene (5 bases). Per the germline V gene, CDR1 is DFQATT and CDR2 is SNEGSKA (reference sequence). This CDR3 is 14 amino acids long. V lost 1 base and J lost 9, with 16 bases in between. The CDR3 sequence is CSARGAQGRAPQHF. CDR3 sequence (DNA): TGCAGTGCTAGAGGGGCCCAAGGCAGGGCGCCCCAGCATTTT.

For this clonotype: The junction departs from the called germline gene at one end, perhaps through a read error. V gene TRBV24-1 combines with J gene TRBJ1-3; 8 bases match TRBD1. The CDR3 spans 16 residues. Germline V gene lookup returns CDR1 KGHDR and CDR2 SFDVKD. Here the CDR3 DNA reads TGCGCCAGCAGCCCGGGGGACAGGCCCTCTGGAAACACCATATATTTT. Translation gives CASSPGDRPSGNTIYF.

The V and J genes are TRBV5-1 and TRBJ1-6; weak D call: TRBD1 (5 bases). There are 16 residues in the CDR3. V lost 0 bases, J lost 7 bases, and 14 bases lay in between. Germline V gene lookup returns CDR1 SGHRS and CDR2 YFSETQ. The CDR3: CASSLAGRASNSPLHF. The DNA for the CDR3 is TGCGCCAGCAGCTTGGCGGGGCGGGCGTCGAATTCACCCCTCCACTTT.

CDR3 amino acids: CASSQDRVRGEAFF. The CDR3 bases are TGTGCCAGCAGCCAAGACAGGGTTCGGGGTGAAGCTTTCTTT. The rearrangement uses TRBV7-6 and TRBJ1-1; 7 bases align to TRBD1. CDR1 is SGHVS and CDR2 is FNYEAQ in the germline V gene. J lost 7 bases, V lost 5 bases, and 10 bases had no gene match. This CDR3 has 14 residues.

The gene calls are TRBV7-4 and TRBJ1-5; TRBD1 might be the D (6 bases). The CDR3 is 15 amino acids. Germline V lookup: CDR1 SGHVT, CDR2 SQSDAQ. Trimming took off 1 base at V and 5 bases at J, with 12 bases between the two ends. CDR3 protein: CASSLDPGEDQPQHF. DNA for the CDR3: TGTGCCAGCAGCTTAGACCCAGGGGAGGATCAGCCCCAGCATTTT.

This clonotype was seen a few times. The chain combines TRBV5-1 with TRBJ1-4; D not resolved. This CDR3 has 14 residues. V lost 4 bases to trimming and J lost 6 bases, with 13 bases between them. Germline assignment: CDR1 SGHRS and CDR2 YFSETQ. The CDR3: CASSQDLSYEKLFF. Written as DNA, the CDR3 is TGCGCCAGCAGCCAAGATCTCTCGTATGAAAAACTGTTTTTT.

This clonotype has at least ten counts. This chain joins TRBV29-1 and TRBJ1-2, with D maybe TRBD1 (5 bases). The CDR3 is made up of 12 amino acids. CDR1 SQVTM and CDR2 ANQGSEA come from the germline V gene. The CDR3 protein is CRAGGLNYGYTF. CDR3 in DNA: TGCCGCGCCGGGGGACTAAACTATGGCTACACCTTC.

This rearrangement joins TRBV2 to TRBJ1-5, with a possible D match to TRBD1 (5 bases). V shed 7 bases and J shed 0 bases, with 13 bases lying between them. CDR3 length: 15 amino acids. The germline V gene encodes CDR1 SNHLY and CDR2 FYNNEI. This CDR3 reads CASNSGRHSNQPQHF. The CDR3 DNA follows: TGTGCCAGCAATTCAGGGAGACATAGCAATCAGCCCCAGCATTTT.

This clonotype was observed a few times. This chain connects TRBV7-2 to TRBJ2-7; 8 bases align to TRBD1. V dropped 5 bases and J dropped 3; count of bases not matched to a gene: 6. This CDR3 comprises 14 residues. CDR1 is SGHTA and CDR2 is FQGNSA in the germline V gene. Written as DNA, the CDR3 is TGTGCCAGCAGCCCCGGGACAGGTTTCTACGAGCAGTACTTC. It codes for CASSPGTGFYEQYF. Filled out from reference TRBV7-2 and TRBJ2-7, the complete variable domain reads GAGVSQSPSNKVTEKGKDVELRCDPISGHTALYWYRQSLGQGLEFLIYFQGNSAPDKSGLPSDRFSAERTGGSVSTLTIQRTQQEDSAVYLCASSPGTGFYEQYFGPGTRLTVT.